This is a list of T cell receptor beta chains from one sample in a study of shared clonotypes between healthy human individuals. Clones were read by immunoSEQ multiplex PCR, and TCRdb kept only the in-frame ones, dropping some. This sample carries about 2 million clones, 85% to 95% of them seen once, and the ten largest clones take approximately 1%. The sample consisted of naive CD8+ T cells sorted from blood. The receptor source for this set is a man younger than 35 in good health. Each CDR3 is given with its conserved first and last residue. A D gene is named only where the DNA matches it firmly. Rows give clone size only sometimes, using once, few, many, or a class for an expanded clone.

TRBJ2-3 TRBV6-5 TRBD2 NA TGTGCCAGCAGCGGGGGGTACGGGGTTGGAGATACGCAGTATTTT CASSGGYGVGDTQYF
TRBJ2-7 TRBV27 TRBD2 NA TGTGCCAGCAGTTCACTAGCGGGAGGGGCCTACGAGCAGTACTTC CASSSLAGGAYEQYF
TRBJ2-7 TRBV27 TRBD1 NA TGTGCCAGCAGTTGGACAGGGCCCACCTACGAGCAGTACTTC CASSWTGPTYEQYF
TRBJ2-2 TRBV27 NA NA TGTGCCAGCAGTTCCTCGGGCGGGGAGCTGTTTTTT CASSSSGGELFF
TRBJ2-5 TRBV19 TRBD1 NA TGTGCCAGTAGCACTCAGGGGGTCCAAGAGACCCAGTACTTC CASSTQGVQETQYF
TRBJ1-2 TRBV25-1 NA NA TGTGCCAGCAGTCTCAGGGGAGGTTATGGCTACACCTTC CASSLRGGYGYTF
TRBJ2-3 TRBV28 NA NA TGTGCCACTCAGGAGGCGCGGGGGCCTTTCTATACGCAGTATTTT CATQEARGPFYTQYF
TRBJ2-7 TRBV6-6 TRBD1 NA TGTGCCAGCAGTTCGACAGGGGCATCCTACGAGCAGTACTTC CASSSTGASYEQYF
TRBJ2-7 TRBV27 NA NA TGTGCCAGCAGTTTATCTCAGGAGTCCTACGAGCAGTACTTC CASSLSQESYEQYF
TRBJ2-5 TRBV5-1 TRBD1 NA TGCGCCAGCAGCTTAGGACAGGGTGGGGAGACCCAGTACTTC CASSLGQGGETQYF
TRBJ2-1 TRBV27 TRBD2 NA TGTGCCAGCAGTTCCCCCGGACTAGCGGGGGGGCCTTACAATGAGCAGTTCTTC CASSSPGLAGGPYNEQFF
TRBJ1-3 TRBV7-9 NA NA TGTGCCAGCAGTCACCCCCGAGGGACAAGCTCTGGAAACACCATATATTTT CASSHPRGTSSGNTIYF
TRBJ2-2 TRBV30 NA NA TGTGCCTGGGGGGTGATGGGTCCCGGGGAGCTGTTTTTT CAWGVMGPGELFF
TRBJ2-5 TRBV2 TRBD2 once TGTGCCAGCATCGGGACTATAGTTTATCCTGAGACCCAGTACTTC CASIGTIVYPETQYF
TRBJ1-2 TRBV9 NA NA TGTGCCAGCAGCGTACTGGGAGGGTATGGCTACACCTTC CASSVLGGYGYTF
TRBJ2-7 TRBV5-4 TRBD1 NA TGTGCCAGCAGCTTTCGACAGGGGGACCACGAGCAGTACTTC CASSFRQGDHEQYF
TRBJ2-5 TRBV7-3 TRBD2 NA TGTGCCAGCAGCATAGCGGGTGGGACCCAGTACTTC CASSIAGGTQYF
TRBJ1-5 TRBV28 NA once TGTGCCAGCAGTTTAGTCTACAATCAGCCCCAGCATTTT CASSLVYNQPQHF
TRBJ1-6 TRBV6-5 NA NA TGTGCCAGCACCCTCCTTTACCCAAATTCACCCCTCCACTTT CASTLLYPNSPLHF
TRBJ1-1 TRBV11-2 TRBD1 NA TGTGCCAGCAGCTTAAGTCCAGGGGGCTACACTGAAGCTTTCTTT CASSLSPGGYTEAFF
TRBJ2-5 TRBV6-5 NA NA TGTGCCAGCAGTTACTCGTGGGAGAAGACCCAGTACTTC CASSYSWEKTQYF
TRBJ2-7 TRBV19 NA NA TGTGCCAGTAGTATGTTAGGGGGTGGCGAGCAGTACTTC CASSMLGGGEQYF
TRBJ2-7 TRBV27 NA NA TGTGCCAGCAGTTTAGATCCCAGAACGGGTGAGCAGTACTTC CASSLDPRTGEQYF
TRBJ2-7 TRBV5-6 NA few TGTGCCAGCAGCTTGGCGAACGAGCAGTACTTC CASSLANEQYF
TRBJ2-2 TRBV4-1 NA NA TGCGCCAGCAGCCAGACAGCGAACACCGGGGAGCTGTTTTTT CASSQTANTGELFF
TRBJ2-2 TRBV7-9 NA NA TGTGCCAGCAGCCCAACCTCCGGGGAGCTGTTTTTT CASSPTSGELFF
TRBJ2-3 TRBV9 NA NA TGTGCCAGCAGCGTAGGGGGGTCGGACGGCGGGACCATCTTT CASSVGGSDGGTIF
TRBJ2-3 TRBV29-1 NA NA TGCAGCGTTGAAGTCGGGTTGGGGACAGATACGCAGTATTTT CSVEVGLGTDTQYF
TRBJ1-6 TRBV6-1 NA NA TGTGCCAGCAGTGAGTCCAGCTCCTATAATTCACCCCTCCACTTT CASSESSSYNSPLHF
TRBJ1-4 TRBV5-4 NA NA TGTGCCAGCAGCTTGAGTCAGCAAAATGAAAAACTGTTTTTT CASSLSQQNEKLFF
TRBJ1-2 TRBV11-2 NA NA TGTGCCAGCAGCTTATTAGCGGGAGCCCACTATGGCTACACCTTC CASSLLAGAHYGYTF
TRBJ2-7 TRBV30 NA NA TGTGCCTGGGCCGTGGAAGGGGGGTACGAGCAGTACTTC CAWAVEGGYEQYF
TRBJ2-3 TRBV7-2 TRBD2 NA TGTGCCAGCAGCTACCCCTTTTGGGGCGGGGGGGAAAGCACAGATACGCAGTATTTT CASSYPFWGGGESTDTQYF
TRBJ1-5 TRBV27 NA NA TGTGCCAGCAGTTTTCGCGGTCCCAATCAGCCCCAGCATTTT CASSFRGPNQPQHF
TRBJ2-5 TRBV9 NA NA TGTGCCAGCAGCGTAGACTCGTCCGAGACCCAGTACTTC CASSVDSSETQYF
TRBJ2-3 TRBV5-8 TRBD2 once TGTGCCAGCAGGCCCACTAGCGGAGTCTGGGATACGCAGTATTTT CASRPTSGVWDTQYF
TRBJ2-7 TRBV4-1 NA NA TGCGCCAGCAGCTACCCAGGGGGGGATTCCTACGAGCAGTACTTC CASSYPGGDSYEQYF
TRBJ2-7 TRBV7-8 NA NA TGTGCCAGCAGCTTATTTTCGTCTGCTCCCCCTCTAAACTACGAGCAGTACTTC CASSLFSSAPPLNYEQYF
TRBJ1-2 TRBV10-2 NA NA TGCGCCAGCAGAGCCGGGACGGAAGGCTACACCTTC CASRAGTEGYTF
TRBJ2-5 TRBV5-6 TRBD1 NA TGTGCCAGCAGCTTGAAGGGACAGGGGGGTGAGACCCAGTACTTC CASSLKGQGGETQYF
TRBJ2-3 TRBV9 NA NA TGTGCCAGCAGCGTAGAGGACCATACGCAGTATTTT CASSVEDHTQYF
TRBJ2-7 TRBV6-5 NA NA TGTGCCAGCTCCGGGAGCTCCTACGAGCAGTACTTC CASSGSSYEQYF
TRBJ2-7 TRBV6-1 NA NA TGTGCCAGCAGTCAAGGGCACGAGCAGTACTTC CASSQGHEQYF
TRBJ1-2 TRBV4-3 NA NA TGCGCCAGCAGCCCGACGGAGGGTAACTATGGCTACACCTTC CASSPTEGNYGYTF
TRBJ2-7 TRBV5-1 NA NA TGCGCCAGCAGCTTGGCCCTCGGGAGCTCCTACGAGCAGTACTTC CASSLALGSSYEQYF
TRBJ2-3 TRBV4-1 NA once TGCGCCAGCAGCCAAATGGAGGGCCTGAGTGTCACAGATACGCAGTATTTT CASSQMEGLSVTDTQYF
TRBJ2-7 TRBV25-1 TRBD1 NA TGTGCCAGCTCTCCACTCCAGGGGGCGGGATACGAGCAGTACTTC CASSPLQGAGYEQYF